The subject of this entry is one T cell receptor (beta chain). Its target is unknown. These data are taken from a study of T cells in Graves' hyperthyroidism and ophthalmopathy. Study overall: Peripheral blood was acquired at first diagnosis, ahead of any therapy whatsoever.

The CDR3 totals 10 residues. Trimming removed 4 bases from V and 5 bases from J, with 4 bases in between. From germline, CDR1 is DFQATT and CDR2 SNEGSKA (reference sequence). Regarding the study as a whole: The model forecast ophthalmopathy, anticipating it by a median about 7 months before onset.

It was RNA transcripts that yielded the amplified TCR beta CDR3 regions. The HTBI primer set drove a first-round RT-PCR of the TCR CDR3. TCRdb independently ran MiXCR on the multiplex PCR reads; one entry per CDR3 protein. The sample consists of over 550,000 distinct CDR3 sequences, over 15% of them appearing once. Sequencing was done on a sample of blood. This clonotype originated in a woman aged 18-35 years with Graves' hyperthyroidism. V usage is TRBV20-1 and J usage is TRBJ2-3, with D unresolved. The CDR3 DNA reads as TGCAGTGCTAACAAAGATACGCAGTATTTT. It codes for CSANKDTQYF.